These T cell receptor beta chains were read from a single sample in a study of blood T cell repertoires in COVID-19. Assay used: immunoSEQ multiplex PCR; TCRdb lists only in-frame clones, some missing. The sample has 55,000 to 80,000 clones; roughly 90% are singletons. The specimen was peripheral blood. These receptors all come from a woman aged 55-70 years with acute or convalescent COVID-19. The CDR3 runs from the conserved cysteine through the conserved F or W. D genes are given only for firm matches. Part of the rows lack a size; the others show once, few, many or a class for expanded clones.

v_gene,len,abundance,d_gene,j_gene,CDR3nt,CDR3aa
TRBV6-5,14,-,-,TRBJ2-1,TGTGCCAGCAGTTACAGGGGCAGGGACAATGAGCAGTTCTTC,CASSYRGRDNEQFF
TRBV19,13,-,-,TRBJ2-6,TGTGCCAGTTCGGAGGGAGGGGCCAACGTCCTGACTTTC,CASSEGGANVLTF
TRBV6-5,16,-,TRBD1,TRBJ1-4,TGTGCCAGCAGTTGGGGACAGGGGAGCTTTTCTGAAAAACTGTTTTTT,CASSWGQGSFSEKLFF
TRBV7-2,17,few,TRBD2,TRBJ2-1,TGTGCCAGCAGCCCGCGGGGGTTAGCGGGATTCAACAATGAGCAGTTCTTC,CASSPRGLAGFNNEQFF
TRBV7-9,15,-,TRBD1,TRBJ1-2,TGTGCCAGCAGCTTAGCCCGGGACAGGGGGCAGGGCTACACCTTC,CASSLARDRGQGYTF
TRBV20-1,8,-,-,TRBJ1-1,TGCACAATCCCTGGCGCTTTCTTT,CTIPGAFF
TRBV7-2,16,-,TRBD1,TRBJ1-4,TGTGCCAGCAGCTTAGCGGGACAGGGGGTTTCTGGGAAACTGTTTTTT,CASSLAGQGVSGKLFF
TRBV7-2,14,-,-,TRBJ2-4,TGTGCCAGCAGCCCTTCACTAGCCAAAAACATTCAGTACTTC,CASSPSLAKNIQYF
TRBV19,13,-,-,TRBJ2-1,TGTGCCAGTAGTATAGATCTGGACACCGAGCAGTTCTTC,CASSIDLDTEQFF
TRBV5-6,14,-,-,TRBJ2-5,TGTGCCAGCAGCCAAACCGGCGGCCAAGAGACCCAGTACTTC,CASSQTGGQETQYF
TRBV7-9,17,-,-,TRBJ2-5,TGTGCCAGCAGCTTAGGTAGCGGGACAGAGCGATCAGAGACCCAGTACTTC,CASSLGSGTERSETQYF
TRBV9,14,-,-,TRBJ1-2,TGTGCCAGCAGCGATAGGACAGTGAACTATGGCTACACCTTC,CASSDRTVNYGYTF
TRBV4-3,16,-,TRBD1,TRBJ2-2,TGCGCCAGCAGCCCTTCGACAGGGGGTCGGACCGGGGAGCTGTTTTTT,CASSPSTGGRTGELFF
TRBV13,16,-,TRBD2,TRBJ2-3,TGTGCCAGCAGCTTTTTTCGGGAGGCCCGCACAGATACGCAGTATTTT,CASSFFREARTDTQYF